This TCR beta chain was captured by sequencing in a study of CD8+CD57+ T cells in acquired aplastic anemia. This clonotype appeared a few times. Profiles of TCR beta VDJ and CDR3 were generated from a genomic DNA template. Using its own MiXCR run on the reads, TCRdb lists one record per CDR3 protein. The sample holds 400,000 to 500,000 distinct CDR3 sequences, 65% to 80% seen once. This CDR3 has 13 amino acids. V was cut by 4 bases and J by 1 base, with 8 bases left in between. The V gene's germline CDR1 is SQVTM and CDR2 ANQGSEA. The specimen was sorted CD4+, CD8+, or CD8+CD57+ T cells (not recorded which) from PBMCs. The receptor was derived from a human donor in good health, serving as a control. V usage is TRBV29-1 and J usage is TRBJ1-5; D unclear. CDR3 DNA sequence: TGCAGCGTTGGGGGTACGAGCAATCAGCCCCAGCATTTT. It translates to CSVGGTSNQPQHF.